One T cell receptor (beta chain) is described in this entry. The data derive from a study of PD-L1 blockade in urothelial cancer. The table came from immunoSEQ multiplex PCR; TCRdb's copy has only in-frame clones and leaves some out. Of around 110,000 clones in the sample, around 93% were seen once. Stated time point: peripheral blood 6 weeks after treatment start. The clonotype originates from a man aged 60 to 75 with urothelial cancer. The material sequenced was PBMCs, taken around atezolizumab (anti-PD-L1) treatment.

Here the CDR3 DNA reads TGTGCCAGCAGTGCACGGGTCCCTTCCAATGAGCAGTTCTTC. Its translation is CASSARVPSNEQFF. The V gene is TRBV6-6, the J gene TRBJ2-1; no clear D gene. CDR1 MNHNY and CDR2 SVGAGI come from the germline V gene (reference sequence). The CDR3 has 14 residues. Trimming left V 5 bases short and J 6 bases short, with 14 bases between.